This TCR beta chain was documented in a study of cytomegalovirus exposure and HLA in healthy donors (TCRdb year 2017). In the study overall: An earlier analysis of some 620 of the donors reported approximately 300 Gb of sequence data and 117 million unique TCR beta sequences obtained from about 170 million T cells. Because of strong linkage in the cohort, a handful of DR-DQ haplotypes were treated as single units for association and clustering. A later analysis re-examined previously published TCR beta repertoires from several hundred donors and added high-resolution HLA genotyping to investigate patterns of TCR occurrence. The number of typed donors differed by locus: about 620-640 for A, B, C, DRB1 and DQB1; about 520 for DQA1; 600 to 610 for DPA1; and roughly 490 for DPB1. To predict cytomegalovirus infection status, the study brought together high-throughput TCR immunosequencing, statistical association of individual TCRs with disease status, and machine learning. An earlier analysis of some 600 of the donors applied high-throughput TCR beta sequencing to assess whether each TCR beta V gene segment acted as functional or pseudogenic. Rather than using new phenotypic data, the later analysis identified candidate immune exposures from TCR beta sequences and from how often those sequences occurred across donors. The study was designed to test whether signatures of past pathogen exposure could be identified by cataloging public T cell receptors. The study used immunosequencing to profile the T cell repertoires of 600 to 850 subjects and linked those repertoires to cytomegalovirus serostatus. A later genetic analysis took genome-wide SNP genotypes for about 55% of the 666 donors and used that subset as a discovery cohort. Among the roughly 400 genotyped donors, around 81% belonged to the genetic ancestry cluster associated with self-reported Caucasian donors. Donor age, sex, ethnicity and CMV serostatus were collected together with the repertoire data. Approximately 300 gigabases of sequencing data and roughly 81 million unique TCR sequences made up an early release that covered approximately 620 HLA-typed donors. All discovery cohort repertoires had been generated using a single sequencing platform. Among 300 to 500 genotyped donors of the cohort, an average of about 240,000 unique TCR beta nucleotide sequences was sequenced per donor, of which roughly 17% were non-productive. A separate validation cohort of 100 to 150 different subjects was used in addition to the 666-subject first cohort. Class I and class II HLA loci were covered by the typing at four-digit resolution.

Note on this clone: What this receptor recognizes is not known. No qualities accompany the bases; no much larger clone lies one base away.

The cohort was made up of under 800 healthy bone marrow donors. Cohort members were all nominally healthy when sampled, although unrecorded immune exposures were likely present. The donor tested CMV seronegative, placing the donor among the 352 seronegative members of the cohort. A peripheral blood sample was provided by each donor, and peripheral blood mononuclear cells were used for TCR beta sequencing. Genomic DNA was extracted from the blood cell samples with the Qiagen DNeasy Blood Extraction Kit. Sequences MGHDK (CDR1) and SYGVNS (CDR2) are obtained from the germline V gene. There are 12 amino acids in the CDR3, from cysteine to phenylalanine inclusive. Of the read, only the CDR3 DNA is kept; its 36 bases are in frame from base 1. V is clipped by 6 bases and J by 0 bases, and the sequence between their germline boundaries is 4 bases long. Library method: the immunoSEQ multiplex PCR assay. For the multiplex PCR, a mixture combining 60 forward primers for TCR Vbeta segments and 13 reverse primers for TCR Jbeta segments was used. The CDR3 region of rearranged TCR beta genes was amplified from genomic DNA by a multiplex PCR assay. On the Illumina HiSeq System, the amplified TCR beta libraries were sequenced as 87-base-pair reads. The study's processing was this. Across the 500 to 750 repertoires, a later analysis counted tens of millions of unique TCR beta chains, roughly 11 million of which were shared by at least two donors. A nearest-neighbor algorithm error-corrected the raw reads and collapsed the reads into unique sequences, merging closely related sequences to remove PCR and sequencing errors. CDR3 sequences were aligned to IMGT reference sequences to assign V, D and J gene segments. Each retained sequence needed at least a six-nucleotide match to both a V gene segment and a J gene segment. Rearrangements were classified as productive when the CDR3 lacked stop codons and remained in frame with V and J, and all other rearrangements were classified as non-productive. Following IMGT convention, CDR3 was defined as the stretch from the second conserved V-encoded cysteine up to the conserved J-encoded phenylalanine. Sequences without an unambiguous match to a single V gene segment were excluded from the earlier analysis of a few hundred of the donors. In an earlier analysis of about 590 of the donors, a V segment was called functional when productive rearrangements were above 56.7%, and segregating when the standard deviation between donors exceeded 5%. A statistical classification framework was built to diagnose cytomegalovirus status from the catalog of TCR beta chain sequences. A later analysis assigned V and J genes by comparing TCR nucleotide sequences with IMGT/GENE-DB human TR gene sequences. In a later analysis, CDR3 sequences and most-parsimonious VDJ recombination scenarios were assigned using the TCRdist pipeline. In a later analysis, each TCR beta chain was defined by its CDR3 amino acid sequence together with its V-gene family, and reads lacking a unique V-gene family were excluded. To address suspected cross-contamination and a sequencing artifact, a later analysis removed a few hundred highly shared, low-generation-probability nucleotide sequences. In a later analysis, a clonal expansion index was calculated for each public chain from normalized within-repertoire ranks of inferred template counts. In a later analysis, generation probabilities were computed using a VDJ recombination model fitted to out-of-frame rearrangements, and the results were checked against IGoR. A later analysis scored TCR-TCR, TCR-HLA and TCR-CMV co-occurrence with hypergeometric tests, applying a repertoire-size bias correction to TCR pairs. In a later analysis, false discovery rates were estimated by permuting HLA or CMV assignments 20 times. In a later analysis, co-occurring TCRs were grouped with DBSCAN, and TCRdist sequence similarity was added when clustering was performed within HLA-allele-positive subsets. Co-occurrence clustering excluded repertoires with fewer than 30,000 or more than 120,000 public chains, plus five with anomalous nucleotide sharing. Here the immuneACCESS table is served through TCRdb, limited to in-frame sequences with V and J called. Missing clones are a known gap in these copies; in checked studies unresolved V genes cover under half, and the rest lacks a known reason. Clonal size and the V and J genes are those of that table, whereas D and trimming came from the DNA. For this sample the table gives around 140,000 clones, of which 80% were detected only once. 4.5% of the sample is in the top ten clones.

General findings and caveats noted by the study authors: Most TCR sequences were observed very rarely across donors, whereas some public TCRs were present in many individuals. Most CMV-associated TCR beta chains appeared to be HLA-restricted in a later analysis, and the HLA associations seemed to be driven largely by CMV exposure. A further reported finding was that TCR beta sequences accurately predicted the HLA-A and HLA-B alleles for most subjects in the first cohort. The earlier analysis of 450 to 700 of the donors excluded 15 to 20 rarely observed V segments, including chromosome 9 orphons, because counts were too low. In vitro tests confirmed that a few of the cytomegalovirus-associated TCR beta chains recognize cytomegalovirus antigens. A later analysis found that HLA-associated TCR beta chains were more clonally expanded and had lower generation probabilities than equally common non-associated chains. The authors suggested that the approach could potentially be generalized to other disease states and immunological phenotypes. HLA typing was unavailable for some donors at each locus, so association tests used only the typed subset. When HLA alleles, especially DR and DQ, strongly co-occurred, attributing TCR associations to individual alleles was difficult. For the cohort, immune exposure information was limited to CMV serostatus. Cytomegalovirus status was reported to be diagnosed by the classifier with high specificity and sensitivity in both the original and validation cohorts. The sequencing pipeline was judged likely to have produced a cluster of highly shared sequence variants as a technical artifact. Roughly uniform sequencing depth across donors was assumed in presence/absence analyses, although this assumption may not hold. A later genetic analysis reported fewer N-insertions in productive TCRs among donors in an Asian-associated ancestry cluster than the roughly 640-donor mean. In a later analysis, several top co-occurrence clusters were reported to appear linked to parvovirus B19, influenza, CMV and Epstein-Barr virus. In a later analysis, TCR association rates were found to vary across HLA loci, with the most associated TCRs seen for DRB1 alleles and the fewest for HLA-C alleles. The study listed 150 to 200 TCR beta chains as associated with cytomegalovirus. A later analysis associated around 16,000 TCR beta sequences with specific HLA alleles at a false discovery rate of 0.05. In a later genetic analysis, a missense DCLRE1C variant was associated with V-gene and J-gene trimming of TCR beta chains, and the association was replicated in an independent cohort. Broadly in line with IMGT annotations, most TCR beta V segments showed up in productive rearrangements about 87% or about 30% of the time in an earlier analysis of around 550 of the donors. The 87-base-pair reads could not distinguish some IMGT-functional V segments, including TRBV6-2 and TRBV6-3, so those segments were excluded. Only TCR beta chains were sequenced in this cohort, and the absence of alpha or paired-chain data limited detectable features. Linkage disequilibrium might explain the correlated functional status among segregating V segments, but an unknown experimental factor could not be ruled out.

The V and J genes are TRBV25-1 and TRBJ2-3; no D gene can be assigned with confidence. This TCR came from a man aged 40-50 years in good health and CMV-seronegative. The sequenced sample consisted of PBMCs. The bases are TGTGCCAGCAGCTTTAGCACAGATACGCAGTATTTT. This is translated as CASSFSTDTQYF.